This T cell receptor (beta chain) is from a study of T cells in Graves' hyperthyroidism and ophthalmopathy. Germline CDR1 and CDR2: SNHLY and FYNNEI. This CDR3 comprises 15 residues. Trimming cost V 1 base and J 0 bases, with 7 bases left between them. Amplified TCR beta CDR3 regions came from RNA transcripts. The TCR CDR3 first-round RT-PCR relied on the HTBI primer set. One entry per CDR3 protein results from TCRdb running MiXCR on the multiplex PCR reads. Of 350,000 to 500,000 distinct CDR3 sequences listed, roughly an eighth are singletons. This clonotype was seen many times. Across 18 months, stable Graves' hyperthyroidism was marked by no progression to ophthalmopathy. Hyperthyroidism had been newly diagnosed in patients aged 18 to 65, and its duration was under 2 months. Orbital computed tomography, thyroid ultrasound, serum thyroxine and TRAb, and clinical symptoms together informed the diagnoses.

This receptor was obtained from a woman aged 18 to 35 with Graves' hyperthyroidism. Sequences were obtained from blood. The chain combines TRBV2 with TRBJ2-1; the D gene is possibly TRBD2 (6 bases). The CDR3 is CASSEGEASYNEQFF. Written as DNA, the CDR3 is TGTGCCAGCAGTGAAGGGGAGGCCTCCTACAATGAGCAGTTCTTC.